The next 31 T cell receptor beta chains were all read from a single sample in a study of cytomegalovirus exposure and HLA in healthy donors. Primers: 60 Vbeta forward and 13 Jbeta reverse. TCRdb keeps only in-frame clones here, not all; method: immunoSEQ multiplex PCR. The sample yields roughly 150,000 clones, roughly 80% seen once. The sequenced sample consisted of PBMCs. The receptors here all came from a woman aged 40-49 years in good health and CMV-seropositive.

The V and J genes are TRBV4-1 and TRBJ2-7, with 7 bases lining up with TRBD1. The CDR3 consists of 14 residues. CDR1 is MGHRA, CDR2 YSYEKL, per germline. Losses at the gene ends were 4 bases for V and 2 bases for J; bases not matched to a gene: 5. The CDR3 DNA sequence: TGCGCCAGCAGCCCATCGGACAGGCCCTACGAGCAGTACTTC. Translation: CASSPSDRPYEQYF.

This clone was recorded only once. The chain couples TRBV6-6 to TRBJ1-5, with D uncertain. The CDR3 is made up of 16 amino acids. V was clipped by 0 bases and J by 6 bases, with 15 bases between them. Germline lookup yields CDR1 MNHNY and CDR2 SVGAGI (reference sequence). The CDR3 reads CASSYSPVEATQPQHF. The CDR3, as DNA: TGTGCCAGCAGTTACTCACCTGTGGAGGCTACTCAGCCCCAGCATTTT.

The chain carries TRBV28 and TRBJ1-1; TRBD1 agrees at 7 bases. Germline-derived CDR1 and CDR2 are MDHEN and SYDVKM. The CDR3 has 12 residues. J lost 11 bases, V lost 3 bases, and 6 bases had no gene match. The CDR3 DNA reads as TGTGCCAGCAGTTTGTTCCAGGGGGAGGCTTTCTTT. It encodes CASSLFQGEAFF.

The chain combines TRBV7-2 with TRBJ1-2; TRBD1 is a possible D gene (5 bases). CDR1 SGHTA and CDR2 FQGNSA come from the germline V gene. With 7 bases removed from V and 2 bases from J, the gap between germline ends came to 11 bases. The length of the CDR3 is 13 residues. DNA for the CDR3: TGTGCCAGCACCCATGACAGAAACTATGGCTACACCTTC. Encoded protein: CASTHDRNYGYTF.

This clone was detected only once. V and J are TRBV27 and TRBJ2-7; TRBD1 matches 10 bases. CDR1 and CDR2 from the germline V gene are MNHEY and SMNVEV (reference sequence). The CDR3 consists of 13 residues. J gave up 3 bases and V 4 bases, and 0 bases lay outside the gene matches. In DNA, the CDR3 is TGTGCCAGCAGTTGGGACAGGGGCTACGAGCAGTACTTC. It specifies CASSWDRGYEQYF.

The chain employs TRBV6-5 and TRBJ1-1, with TRBD1 matching over 9 bases. Germline assignment: CDR1 MNHEY and CDR2 SVGAGI. The CDR3 has 15 residues. The V segment lost 6 bases and the J segment 1 base; nucleotides outside the gene matches: 6. The DNA for the CDR3 is TGTGCCAGCAGCCTAGACAGGGGGGGGAACACTGAAGCTTTCTTT. Translating gives CASSLDRGGNTEAFF.

As DNA, the CDR3 is TGTGCCAGCAGCGTAGAGGACAGGGTTAATGAAAAACTGTTTTTT. Translated: CASSVEDRVNEKLFF. The chain carries TRBV9 and TRBJ1-4, with TRBD1 identical over 8 bases. Unmatched junction bases numbered 2, after V lost 0 bases and J lost 4 bases. The length of the CDR3 is 15 residues. CDR1 and CDR2 (germline): SGDLS, YYNGEE.

A few counts support this clone. The rearrangement links TRBV5-4 to TRBJ2-2, with 7 positions matching TRBD1. Germline V gene data show CDR1 as SGHNT and CDR2 as YYREEE (reference sequence). The CDR3 covers 15 residues. With V trimmed by 0 bases and J by 3 bases, 2 bases remained unmatched. The CDR3 DNA follows: TGTGCCAGCAGCTTGGGGCAGGGGGACACCGGGGAGCTGTTTTTT. Its protein is CASSLGQGDTGELFF.

This chain uses TRBV27 with TRBJ2-7; 10 nucleotides match TRBD1. The CDR3 totals 17 residues. The germline V gene has CDR1 MNHEY and CDR2 SMNVEV (reference sequence). V dropped 6 bases and J dropped 2; count of bases not matched to a gene: 13. The CDR3 region is CASSFLTGTGVTYEQYF. CDR3 sequence (DNA): TGTGCCAGCAGCTTCCTGACCGGGACAGGGGTAACCTACGAGCAGTACTTC.

J is TRBJ2-1 and V is TRBV13; 14 positions match TRBD2. CDR1 and CDR2 from the germline V gene are PRHDT and FYEKMQ (reference sequence). Trimming removed 1 base from V and 10 bases from J; junction bases left unmatched: 18. This CDR3 comprises 20 residues. The CDR3, as DNA: TGTGCCAGCAGCTTAGCTCCCCCCCATCCGGGACTAGCGGGAGTCGGGGAGCAGTTCTTC. It codes for CASSLAPPHPGLAGVGEQFF.

The chain combines TRBV29-1 with TRBJ1-1, with TRBD1 matching 8 bases. CDR3 length equals 14 residues. With 5 bases clipped from V and 1 base from J, the junction kept 6 bases outside the gene matches. Germline CDR1 SQVTM, CDR2 ANQGSEA. The CDR3 DNA reads TGCAGCGTTACCCGGACAGGGTGGAACACTGAAGCTTTCTTT. Translating it yields CSVTRTGWNTEAFF.

V is TRBV19 and J is TRBJ2-1; 9 nucleotides agree with TRBD2. Germline loops: CDR1 LNHDA, CDR2 SQIVND (reference sequence). The V segment lost 6 bases and the J segment 4 bases; nucleotides outside the gene matches: 7. The CDR3 consists of 15 residues. The CDR3 region is CASSRLAGGYNEQFF. DNA for the CDR3: TGTGCCAGTAGCCGGCTGGCGGGGGGGTACAATGAGCAGTTCTTC.

This clone showed up just once. V gene TRBV18 combines with J gene TRBJ1-5; 7 positions agree with TRBD1. Germline trimming cut 0 bases from V and 6 bases from J; bases unmatched to any gene: 5. This CDR3 comprises 15 residues. Germline CDR1 and CDR2: KGHSH and LQKENI. The CDR3 reads CASSPPRQGGQPQHF. CDR3 nucleotide sequence: TGTGCCAGCTCACCACCGCGACAGGGTGGTCAGCCCCAGCATTTT.

This chain uses TRBV19 with TRBJ1-1; TRBD1 agrees at 7 bases. V lost 4 bases and J lost 4; bases outside the gene matches: 12. CDR3 size: 16 residues. Germline V CDR1 and CDR2: LNHDA, SQIVND (reference sequence). CDR3 DNA: TGTGCCAGTAGTAATCAACAGGGGCCGGGTTCCACTGAAGCTTTCTTT. Its protein product is CASSNQQGPGSTEAFF.

The chain joins TRBV19 to TRBJ1-5; the D gene is possibly TRBD1 (5 bases). Germline V gives CDR1 LNHDA, CDR2 SQIVND (reference sequence). Between the trimmed V and J ends, which lost 8 bases and 3 bases, there was a span of 11 bases. The CDR3 extends over 13 amino acids. Here the CDR3 reads CASLPRANQPQHF. The CDR3 nucleotides are TGTGCCAGTCTCCCCAGGGCCAATCAGCCCCAGCATTTT. The whole variable domain, remainder taken from reference TRBV19 and TRBJ1-5, is DGGITQSPKYLFRKEGQNVTLSCEQNLNHDAMYWYRQDPGQGLRLIYYSQIVNDFQKGDIAEGYSVSREKKESFPLTVTSAQKNPTAFYLCASLPRANQPQHFGDGTRLSIL.

The rearrangement joins TRBV5-1 to TRBJ2-7, with 13 nucleotides matching TRBD2. Germline V lookup: CDR1 SGHRS, CDR2 YFSETQ. V gave up 4 bases and J gave up 5 bases; unmatched junction bases: 9. CDR3 size: 16 residues. The CDR3 is CASSPGLAGIMHEQYF. CDR3 sequence (DNA): TGCGCCAGCAGCCCGGGACTAGCGGGAATAATGCACGAGCAGTACTTC. Using reference TRBV5-1 and TRBJ2-7 for the parts outside the CDR3, the full variable domain is KAGVTQTPRYLIKTRGQQVTLSCSPISGHRSVSWYQQTPGQGLQFLFEYFSETQRNKGNFPGRFSGRQFSNSRSEMNVSTLELGDSALYLCASSPGLAGIMHEQYFGPGTRLTVT.

The chain is built from TRBV2 and TRBJ2-2; 8 positions match TRBD1. Losses at the gene ends were 6 bases for V and 6 bases for J; bases not matched to a gene: 3. The CDR3 extends over 13 amino acids. Germline lookup yields CDR1 SNHLY and CDR2 FYNNEI. The CDR3: CASREQGAGELFF. The CDR3 region has the DNA TGTGCCAGCAGGGAACAGGGGGCCGGGGAGCTGTTTTTT. The full variable domain, with the rest looked up from reference TRBV2 and TRBJ2-2, is EPEVTQTPSHQVTQMGQEVILRCVPISNHLYFYWYRQILGQKVEFLVSFYNNEISEKSEIFDDQFSVERPDGSNFTLKIRSTKLEDSAMYFCASREQGAGELFFGEGSRLTVL.

The V call is TRBV28, the J call TRBJ1-3, with 8 nucleotides matching TRBD1. J gave up 2 bases and V 6 bases, and 3 bases lay outside the gene matches. The CDR3 consists of 14 residues. Germline V lookup: CDR1 MDHEN, CDR2 SYDVKM. The CDR3 bases are TGTGCCAGCAGCGCAGGGGGCACTGGAAACACCATATATTTT. Amino acid sequence: CASSAGGTGNTIYF. Supplemented by reference TRBV28 and TRBJ1-3, the full variable domain reads DVKVTQSSRYLVKRTGEKVFLECVQDMDHENMFWYRQDPGLGLRLIYFSYDVKMKEKGDIPEGYSVSREKKERFSLILESASTNQTSMYLCASSAGGTGNTIYFGEGSWLTVV.

This chain connects TRBV6-6 to TRBJ1-1; 7 positions match TRBD1. Germline lookup yields CDR1 MNHNY and CDR2 SVGAGI (reference sequence). V lost 10 bases and J lost 3; bases outside the gene matches: 14. CDR3 length: 15 residues. The CDR3 loop reads CAKPGQGDSDTEAFF. The CDR3 nucleotides read TGTGCCAAGCCGGGGCAGGGGGATTCCGACACTGAAGCTTTCTTT.

The rearrangement uses TRBV19 and TRBJ2-7, with 10 bases lining up with TRBD1. This CDR3 region has 16 residues. The V gene's germline CDR1 is LNHDA and CDR2 SQIVND (reference sequence). Trimming took 3 bases from V and 0 from J; bases not matched to a gene: 5. The CDR3 nucleotides read TGTGCCAGTAGTATCCGAGGACAGGGGGACTCCTACGAGCAGTACTTC. Translating it yields CASSIRGQGDSYEQYF.

The chain uses TRBV19 and TRBJ1-5; TRBD1 matches 7 bases. Germline assignment: CDR1 LNHDA and CDR2 SQIVND (reference sequence). The J segment lost 7 bases and the V segment lost 3 bases, leaving 9 bases of the junction unmatched. The CDR3 extends over 15 amino acids. The CDR3 loop reads CASSMSGQVRQPQHF. For the CDR3, the DNA is TGTGCCAGTAGTATGAGTGGACAGGTCCGGCAGCCCCAGCATTTT. The variable domain in full, with the rest retrieved from reference TRBV19 and TRBJ1-5, is DGGITQSPKYLFRKEGQNVTLSCEQNLNHDAMYWYRQDPGQGLRLIYYSQIVNDFQKGDIAEGYSVSREKKESFPLTVTSAQKNPTAFYLCASSMSGQVRQPQHFGDGTRLSIL.

This chain joins TRBV18 and TRBJ1-2; 8 bases align to TRBD1. CDR1 KGHSH and CDR2 LQKENI come from the germline V gene. V was clipped by 2 bases and J by 8 bases; unmatched bases: 10. There are 15 residues in the CDR3. CDR3 coding DNA: TGTGCCAGCTCACCAGTACAGGGGGGCTATCCCGGCTACACCTTC. As protein: CASSPVQGGYPGYTF.

This chain's CDR3 is CASSLGPRGSLKNEQFF. CDR3 nucleotides: TGCGCCAGCAGCTTAGGTCCTCGGGGGTCCCTAAAGAATGAGCAGTTCTTC. The chain combines TRBV5-1 with TRBJ2-1, with a possible D match to TRBD2 (6 bases). V shed 2 bases and J shed 7 bases, with 22 bases lying between them. Germline V gene data show CDR1 as SGHRS and CDR2 as YFSETQ. This CDR3 has 17 amino acids.

The V call is TRBV18, the J call TRBJ2-3; TRBD2 might be the D (6 bases). V was shortened by 5 bases and J by 2 bases, with 8 bases between the two germline ends. CDR1 is KGHSH, CDR2 LQKENI, per germline. The CDR3 spans 13 residues. The DNA of the CDR3 is TGTGCCAGCTCATCGGGGGTCACAGATACGCAGTATTTT. Its protein is CASSSGVTDTQYF.

The genes are TRBV28 and TRBJ2-7; 8 nucleotides match TRBD2. The CDR3 has 13 residues. CDR1 is MDHEN and CDR2 is SYDVKM in the germline V gene. The V segment lost 4 bases and the J segment 3 bases; nucleotides outside the gene matches: 2. CDR3 bases: TGTGCCAGCAGTTCTGGGACTAGCTACGAGCAGTACTTC. Protein product: CASSSGTSYEQYF.

The rearrangement links TRBV27 to TRBJ1-3; D perhaps matches TRBD1 (5 bases). The V and J ends lost 5 bases and 1 base respectively, with 9 bases between them. This CDR3 is built from 14 residues. Germline V gene sequence: CDR1 MNHEY, CDR2 SMNVEV (reference sequence). CDR3 sequence (DNA): TGTGCCAGCAGTCGAGCAGGGTCTGGAAACACCATATATTTT. Translation gives CASSRAGSGNTIYF.

V and J are TRBV6-1 and TRBJ2-1, with TRBD1 matching over 8 bases. Trimming at V came to 3 bases and at J to 7 bases, leaving 5 bases not matched to a gene. CDR3 length: 14 residues. Germline V CDR1 and CDR2: MNHNS, SASEGT. CDR3 sequence reads: CASSEGTGRNEQFF. The CDR3 nucleotides read TGTGCCAGCAGTGAGGGGACAGGTCGGAATGAGCAGTTCTTC.

The chain uses TRBV7-7 and TRBJ2-5; 7 bases map to TRBD2. Trimming cost V 1 base and J 4 bases; bases outside gene matches: 6. The CDR3 is 15 amino acids. CDR1 is SSHAT, CDR2 FNYEAQ, per germline (reference sequence). As DNA, the CDR3 is TGTGCCAGCAGCTTAGTCCCTGGGAGGGGAGAGACCCAGTACTTC. This codes for CASSLVPGRGETQYF.

The rearrangement links TRBV5-1 to TRBJ2-1, with 7 bases fitting TRBD2. The trim removed 6 bases at V and 8 bases at J, leaving 8 bases unmatched. Germline loops: CDR1 SGHRS, CDR2 YFSETQ. The CDR3 length is 13 residues. Written as DNA, the CDR3 is TGCGCCAGCAAAGCGGGGCCTTGGGATGAGCAGTTCTTC. It encodes CASKAGPWDEQFF.

The rearrangement uses TRBV5-1 and TRBJ2-3; D is perhaps TRBD1 (5 bases). This CDR3 is 16 amino acids long. Trimming removed 0 bases at V and 4 bases at J, with 15 bases between. Germline CDR1 and CDR2: SGHRS and YFSETQ. The CDR3 reads CASSLGEAGWPDTQYF. The CDR3 nucleotides are TGCGCCAGCAGCTTGGGTGAGGCAGGGTGGCCAGATACGCAGTATTTT.

This clone has just a few counts. The V gene is TRBV5-4, the J gene TRBJ1-2; D remains unclear. Trimming took 0 bases from V and 4 from J, leaving 10 bases between them. Germline CDR1 is SGHNT and CDR2 is YYREEE (reference sequence). The length of the CDR3 is 14 residues. The CDR3 is CASSLARELYGYTF. The DNA of the CDR3 is TGTGCCAGCAGCTTGGCCCGGGAACTCTATGGCTACACCTTC.